The present T cell receptor (beta chain) was sequenced within a study of relationships among human T cell subsets (dated by TCRdb to the early 2010s). Background on the whole study: Sequencing was performed on eight distinct blood T cell populations: pan T, CD8 cytotoxic, regulatory, Th1, Th2, naive plus transitional, activated and memory cells.

Results the study describes overall, beyond this receptor: Over 60% of CD8+ cytotoxic sequences were found to belong to clones with over 100 reads, whereas few such clones were observed in the regulatory and Th2 subsets. The bead-based sorting was unable to rule out the presence of a CD4+CD8+ double-positive population. Substantial CDR3 sharing among Th1, Th2 and regulatory T cells was interpreted as suggesting stochastic cell fate choices. T cell counts went unrecorded for a couple of pan T samples, which were processed alongside pan B cells. The seven subsets showed no statistically significant differences in V, D and J usage, CDR3 length, or N-nucleotide additions.

The germline V gene supplies CDR1 SGHAT and CDR2 FQNNGV. The CDR3, cysteine through phenylalanine, is 16 amino acids long. Just CDR3 DNA is preserved here, 48 bases in frame from base 1. The V end loses 0 bases and the J end loses 2 bases, and a stretch of 12 bases separates them. Worth noting for this clonotype: Its antigen has not been determined. Base qualities are missing; no much larger clone stands one base away.

Library construction relied on multiplex PCR. The sample was run on a 454 GS FLX. Semiquantitative ARM-PCR was used to amplify the TCR alpha and beta CDR3 regions from mRNA. In ARM-PCR, tagged nested gene-specific primers were used first, and communal superprimers then performed exponential amplification. Nested primers were removed by exonuclease before the second amplification round on first-round PCR products. The amplicons were sequenced on the 454 platform, which can rapidly sequence millions of DNA fragments without cloning bias. A read was counted as effective if the read could be mapped to both V and J germline segments. Per the authors' processing: IRmap was used to assign reads to germline V, D and J segments, and IRmap relies on pyromap, a Smith-Waterman modification adapted to 454 sequencing errors. Cutoffs set at the 99th percentile of alignment scores from simulated random sequences were applied to filter D-beta assignments. CDR3 was defined as the amino acids between the conserved V-segment Y[YFLI]C motif and the J-segment [FW]GXGT motif. A compound Poisson process model, previously applied to large-scale EST data, was used to estimate repertoire diversity. A procedure for detecting cross-contamination was applied so that sample contamination could be argued against as the origin of shared CDR3s. TCRdb itself trimmed the public reads at Q25 with fastp, ran MiXCR and retained productive beta chains. Records with the same CDR3 protein are collapsed into one entry carrying the most frequent genes and DNA. Here the V and J calls rest on TCRdb's processing, not on the authors' analysis. Present in this sample are over 13,000 distinct CDR3 sequences, roughly 60% of which were seen just once. In total, the top ten clones hold 30% to 35% of the sample.

Miltenyi superparamagnetic beads coated with subset-specific monoclonal antibodies were used for isolation of the T cell subsets. Peripheral blood was used as the source from which all T cell populations were isolated. Whole blood was subjected to Ficoll separation to obtain mononuclear cells, from which monocytes were subsequently depleted using anti-CD14 microbeads. Right after isolation, the cell populations were resuspended in RNAprotect reagent. The pan T sample comprised CD3+ T cells in general. The rearranged chain carries TRBV11-2 and TRBJ2-3; no D segment can be confidently identified. Material for sequencing was total T cells sorted from blood. The cell subset or site label for this specimen denotes: CD3+ T cells in general. This clonotype was obtained from a man aged 35-49 years in good health. CDR3 region: CASSLDPALHTDTQYF. The DNA reads TGTGCCAGCAGCTTAGATCCAGCTCTCCACACAGATACGCAGTATTTT. Extended through the reference TRBV11-2 and TRBJ2-3 proteins, this CDR3 yields the full variable domain: EAGVAQSPRYKIIEKRQSVAFWCNPISGHATLYWYQQILGQGPKLLIQFQNNGVVDDSQLPKDRFSAERLKGVDSTLKIQPAKLEDSAVYLCASSLDPALHTDTQYFGPGTRLTVL.